The rows below give T cell receptor beta chains drawn from one sample of a study of blood T cell repertoires in COVID-19. Assay used: immunoSEQ multiplex PCR; TCRdb lists only in-frame clones, some missing. The profile covers approximately 130,000 clones, with around four fifths appearing a single time and 15% to 20% taken by the ten largest. The sequenced material came from PBMCs or T cells enriched from blood (not recorded which). These receptors came from a man aged 30 to 39 who had recovered from COVID-19. CDR3s include the opening cysteine and the closing phenylalanine or tryptophan. D genes are given only for firm matches. A clone size is listed for some rows: how often the clone was seen (once, few, many), or a class if it is expanded.

V gene	D gene	J gene	clone size	CDR3 DNA	CDR3 protein
TRBV24-1	TRBD1	TRBJ2-3	.	TGTGCCACCAGTGACACGACAGGGATGACAGATACGCAGTATTTT	CATSDTTGMTDTQYF
TRBV9	TRBD1	TRBJ1-1	.	TGTGCCAGCAGCGCCGAAGCCCGACAGGGAGAAGCTTTCTTT	CASSAEARQGEAFF
TRBV27	.	TRBJ1-2	few	TGTGCCAGCAGTTTAATGGCGCGGTCAGGGAATGGCTATGGCTACACCTTC	CASSLMARSGNGYGYTF
TRBV9	TRBD1	TRBJ1-6	once	TGTGCCAGCAGCGTGGGGGACAGGGCTAATTCACCCCTCCACTTT	CASSVGDRANSPLHF
TRBV10-3	.	TRBJ2-1	.	TGTGCCATCAGTGAGTCCCCGGGAAGGCCGTTTGAGCAGTTCTTC	CAISESPGRPFEQFF
TRBV11-3	.	TRBJ2-1	.	TGTGCCAGCAGCTTAGATGGTAGCGACTACAATGAGCAGTTCTTC	CASSLDGSDYNEQFF
TRBV5-1	TRBD2	TRBJ2-3	.	TGCGCCAGCAGCCGTGGGGGGGAAACAGATACGCAGTATTTT	CASSRGGETDTQYF
TRBV28	TRBD1	TRBJ1-2	once	TGTGCCAGCAGGTATCGACAGGGCGAAAGAGTTAACTATGGCTACACCTTC	CASRYRQGERVNYGYTF
TRBV10-3	.	TRBJ1-4	.	TGTGCCACCCCAACCCAAACGGGGGATGGGGCCCGTGAAAAACTGTTTTTT	CATPTQTGDGAREKLFF
TRBV11-2	TRBD1	TRBJ2-7	.	TGTGCCAGCAGCAGGACAGGGGGCCCCCTACAACTCTACGAGCAGTACTTC	CASSRTGGPLQLYEQYF
TRBV5-5	.	TRBJ1-3	.	TGTGCCAGCAGCTTGGTGGGCCCGCCTGGAAACACCATATATTTT	CASSLVGPPGNTIYF
TRBV7-6	.	TRBJ1-1	.	TGTGCCAGCAGCCTACAGGAGATGAACACTGAAGCTTTCTTT	CASSLQEMNTEAFF
TRBV2	.	TRBJ1-2	once	TGTGCCAGCAGGGTGGATGTAAGGGGCTATGGCTACACCTTC	CASRVDVRGYGYTF
TRBV2	TRBD2	TRBJ2-7	.	TGTGCCAGCGGGCGGGAGATTGTCGTCCCCTACGAGCAGTACTTC	CASGREIVVPYEQYF
TRBV14	TRBD1	TRBJ2-1	.	TGTGCCAGCAGACCTTCAGGGGGCAGGGGTGAGCAGTTCTTC	CASRPSGGRGEQFF
TRBV7-9	TRBD1	TRBJ2-2	.	TGTGCCAGCAGCTCTAGGCCGGGACAGGGAAATACCGGGGAGCTGTTTTTT	CASSSRPGQGNTGELFF
TRBV19	.	TRBJ2-7	.	TGTGCCAGTAGTATAGTTGTCGGGAGTGGGTCCTACGAGCAGTACTTC	CASSIVVGSGSYEQYF
TRBV5-1	TRBD2	TRBJ2-1	.	TGCGCCAGCAGTCCCGGACTAGCGGGAAGTAATGAGCAGTTCTTC	CASSPGLAGSNEQFF
TRBV12-5	TRBD1	TRBJ1-1	once	TGTGCTAGTGCCTTAGGGGGCACCGGGACTGAAGCTTTCTTT	CASALGGTGTEAFF
TRBV15	TRBD1	TRBJ1-1	once	TGTGCCACCTTTGGACAGGGGCAGAACACTGAAGCTTTCTTT	CATFGQGQNTEAFF
TRBV6-1	.	TRBJ2-7	.	TGTGCCAGCAGTGAGTTCAGTTGGCAGTACTTC	CASSEFSWQYF
TRBV6-6	TRBD2	TRBJ2-7	many	TGTGCCAGCAGCCGAGGGACTAGCGGGACGAGCTCCTACGAGCAGTACTTC	CASSRGTSGTSSYEQYF
TRBV5-6	TRBD2	TRBJ2-1	.	TGTGCCAGCAGCGTCACCGGGACTAAGTACAATGAGCAGTTCTTC	CASSVTGTKYNEQFF
TRBV2	.	TRBJ2-7	.	TGTGCCAGCAGTGATCCCCAGGGAGGCTACGAGCAGTACTTC	CASSDPQGGYEQYF
TRBV29-1	TRBD1	TRBJ1-4	.	TGCAGCGCCTTGGGACAGACTAATGAAAAACTGTTTTTT	CSALGQTNEKLFF
TRBV24-1	TRBD1	TRBJ2-5	.	TGTGCCACCAGTGATGGGACAGTTCAAGAGACCCAGTACTTC	CATSDGTVQETQYF
TRBV5-1	TRBD2	TRBJ2-3	once	TGCGCCAGCAGTCTTTTGGGTAGCGGGGGGCCCGGAGATACGCAGTATTTT	CASSLLGSGGPGDTQYF
TRBV5-4	TRBD2	TRBJ2-3	.	TGTGCCAGCAGCTTGACAAGGACTAGCGGGGGGGCTGGTACAGATACGCAGTATTTT	CASSLTRTSGGAGTDTQYF
TRBV6-4	TRBD2	TRBJ2-1	.	TGTGCCAGCAGTGACACCCCCTCGCGGGGGGGCTCCTACAATGAGCAGTTCTTC	CASSDTPSRGGSYNEQFF
TRBV6-5	TRBD1	TRBJ1-2	.	TGTGCCAGCAGTTCTCAGGGGGCTGGTGGCTACACCTTC	CASSSQGAGGYTF
TRBV7-9	TRBD1	TRBJ1-2	.	TGTGCCAGCGGACAGGTAGAGGGGTATGGCTACACCTTC	CASGQVEGYGYTF
TRBV12-3/TRBV12-4	.	TRBJ2-1	.	TGTGCCAGCAGTTTGGGGGGAGAAGAGTTCTTC	CASSLGGEEFF